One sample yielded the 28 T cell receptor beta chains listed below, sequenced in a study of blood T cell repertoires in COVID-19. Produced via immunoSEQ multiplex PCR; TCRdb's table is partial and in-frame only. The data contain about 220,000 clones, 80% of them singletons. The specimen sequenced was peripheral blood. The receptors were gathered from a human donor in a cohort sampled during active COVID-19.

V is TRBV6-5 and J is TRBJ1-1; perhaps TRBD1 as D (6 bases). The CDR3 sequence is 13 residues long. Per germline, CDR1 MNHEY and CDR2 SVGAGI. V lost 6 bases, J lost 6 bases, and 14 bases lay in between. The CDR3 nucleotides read TGTGCCAGCAGCCTCGGGGGGCCCCCTGAAGCTTTCTTT. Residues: CASSLGGPPEAFF.

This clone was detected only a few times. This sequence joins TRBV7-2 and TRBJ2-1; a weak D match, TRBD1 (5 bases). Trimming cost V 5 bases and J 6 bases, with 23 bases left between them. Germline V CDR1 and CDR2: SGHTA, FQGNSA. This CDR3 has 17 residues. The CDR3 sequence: CASSLRYLGARGNEQFF. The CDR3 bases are TGTGCCAGCAGCCTCAGATACCTAGGAGCAAGGGGCAATGAGCAGTTCTTC.

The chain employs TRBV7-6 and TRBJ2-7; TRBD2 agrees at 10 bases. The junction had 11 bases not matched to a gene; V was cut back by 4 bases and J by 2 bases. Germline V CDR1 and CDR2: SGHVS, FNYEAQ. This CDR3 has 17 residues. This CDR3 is CASSSPTSSGRAYEQYF. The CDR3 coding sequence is TGTGCCAGCAGCTCCCCAACGTCTAGCGGGAGAGCCTACGAGCAGTACTTC. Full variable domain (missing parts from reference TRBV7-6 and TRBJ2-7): GAGVSQSPRYKVTKRGQDVALRCDPISGHVSLYWYRQALGQGPEFLTYFNYEAQQDKSGLPNDRFSAERPEGSISTLTIQRTEQRDSAMYRCASSSPTSSGRAYEQYFGPGTRLTVT.

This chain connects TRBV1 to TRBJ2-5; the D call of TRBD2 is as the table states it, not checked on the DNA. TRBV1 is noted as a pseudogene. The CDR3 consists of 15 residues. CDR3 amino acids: CTSSQARVYQETQYF. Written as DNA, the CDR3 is TGCACCAGCAGCCAAGCCCGGGTATACCAAGAGACCCAGTACTTC.

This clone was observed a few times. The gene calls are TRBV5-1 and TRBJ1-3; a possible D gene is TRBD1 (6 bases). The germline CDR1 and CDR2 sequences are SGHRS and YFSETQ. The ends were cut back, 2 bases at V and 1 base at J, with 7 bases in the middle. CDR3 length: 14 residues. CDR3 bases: TGCGCCAGCAGCTTAGGACAGTCTGGAAACACCATATATTTT. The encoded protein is CASSLGQSGNTIYF.

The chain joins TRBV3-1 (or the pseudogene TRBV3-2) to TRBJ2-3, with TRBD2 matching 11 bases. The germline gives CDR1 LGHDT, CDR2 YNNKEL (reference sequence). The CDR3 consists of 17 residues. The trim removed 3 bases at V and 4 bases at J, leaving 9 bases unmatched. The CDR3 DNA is TGTGCCAGCAGCCAGGTGACTAGCGGGATTATCGCAGATACGCAGTATTTT. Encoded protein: CASSQVTSGIIADTQYF.

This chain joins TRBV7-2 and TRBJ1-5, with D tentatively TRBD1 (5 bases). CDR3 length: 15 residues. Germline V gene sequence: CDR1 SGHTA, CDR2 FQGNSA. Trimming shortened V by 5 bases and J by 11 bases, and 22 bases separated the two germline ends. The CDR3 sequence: CASSPGGTATLTQHF. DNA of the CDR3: TGTGCCAGCAGCCCCGGGGGGACCGCTACCCTGACCCAGCATTTT.

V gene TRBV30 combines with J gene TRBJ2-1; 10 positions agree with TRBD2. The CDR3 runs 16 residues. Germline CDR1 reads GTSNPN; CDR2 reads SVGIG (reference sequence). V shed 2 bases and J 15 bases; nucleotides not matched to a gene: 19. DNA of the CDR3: TGTGCCTGGAGTAGGGTAGGAACTAGCGGGATTCCCGGGCGGTTCTTC. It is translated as CAWSRVGTSGIPGRFF.

CDR3 loop: CASSQQGVLGSPLHF. The CDR3 bases are TGTGCCAGCAGCCAACAGGGGGTTTTGGGTTCACCCCTCCACTTT. The genes are TRBV14 and TRBJ1-6; 7 bases line up with TRBD1. Trimming removed 2 bases from V and 9 bases from J; junction bases left unmatched: 7. In germline, CDR1 is SGHDN, CDR2 FVKESK. CDR3 size: 15 residues.

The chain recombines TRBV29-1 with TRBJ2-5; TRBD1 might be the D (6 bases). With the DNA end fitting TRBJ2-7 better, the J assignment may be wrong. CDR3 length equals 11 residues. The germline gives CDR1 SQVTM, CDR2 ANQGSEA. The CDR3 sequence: CSAWTVSEQYF. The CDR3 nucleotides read TGCAGCGCCTGGACAGTCTCCGAGCAGTACTTC.

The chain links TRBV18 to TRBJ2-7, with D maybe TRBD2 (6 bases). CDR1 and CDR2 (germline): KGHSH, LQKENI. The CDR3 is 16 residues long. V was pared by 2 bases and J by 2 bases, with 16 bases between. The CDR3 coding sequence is TGTGCCAGCTCACCATCCTTGGGGGGAACCGCCTACGAGCAGTACTTC. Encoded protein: CASSPSLGGTAYEQYF.

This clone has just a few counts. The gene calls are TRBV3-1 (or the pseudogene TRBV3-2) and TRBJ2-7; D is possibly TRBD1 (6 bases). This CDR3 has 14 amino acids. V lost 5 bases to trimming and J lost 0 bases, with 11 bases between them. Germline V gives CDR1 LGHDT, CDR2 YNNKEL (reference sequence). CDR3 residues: CASSSGHISYEQYF. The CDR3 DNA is TGTGCCAGCAGCTCGGGACACATCTCCTACGAGCAGTACTTC.

CDR3 region: CASSLGQTANTGELFF. CDR3 coding DNA: TGTGCCAGCAGTTTAGGACAGACCGCGAACACCGGGGAGCTGTTTTTT. The chain carries TRBV27 and TRBJ2-2; TRBD1 might be the D (6 bases). Germline V gene lookup returns CDR1 MNHEY and CDR2 SMNVEV (reference sequence). The CDR3 length is 16 residues. V lost 2 bases to trimming and J lost 0 bases, with 10 bases between them.

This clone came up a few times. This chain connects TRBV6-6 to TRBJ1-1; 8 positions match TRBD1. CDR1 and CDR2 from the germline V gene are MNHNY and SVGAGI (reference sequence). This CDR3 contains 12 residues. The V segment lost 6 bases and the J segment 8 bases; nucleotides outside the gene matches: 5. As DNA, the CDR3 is TGTGCCAGCAGAGCAGGGGGCCTGGAAGCTTTCTTT. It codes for CASRAGGLEAFF.

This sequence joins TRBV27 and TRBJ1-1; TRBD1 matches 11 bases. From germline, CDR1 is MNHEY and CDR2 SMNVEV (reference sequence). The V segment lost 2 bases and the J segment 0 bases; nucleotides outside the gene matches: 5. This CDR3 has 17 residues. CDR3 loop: CASSLGTGGVMNTEAFF. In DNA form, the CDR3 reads TGTGCCAGCAGTTTAGGGACAGGGGGGGTGATGAACACTGAAGCTTTCTTT.

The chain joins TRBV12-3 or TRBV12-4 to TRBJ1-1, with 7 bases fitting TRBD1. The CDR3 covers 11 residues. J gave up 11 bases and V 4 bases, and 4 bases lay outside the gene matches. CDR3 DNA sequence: TGTGCCAGCAGTTCCGACAGGGCCGCTTTCTTT. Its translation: CASSSDRAAFF.

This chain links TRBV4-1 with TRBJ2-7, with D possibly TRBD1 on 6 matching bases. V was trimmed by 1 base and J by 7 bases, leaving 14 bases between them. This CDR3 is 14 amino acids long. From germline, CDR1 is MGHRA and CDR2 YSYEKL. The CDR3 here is CASSQVAGVREQYF. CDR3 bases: TGCGCCAGCAGCCAAGTGGCAGGGGTGAGGGAGCAGTACTTC.

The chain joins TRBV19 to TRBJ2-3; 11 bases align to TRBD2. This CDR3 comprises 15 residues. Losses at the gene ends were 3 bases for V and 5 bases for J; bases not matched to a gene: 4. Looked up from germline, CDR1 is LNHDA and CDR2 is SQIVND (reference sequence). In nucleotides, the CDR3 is TGTGCCAGTAGTATTACTAGCGGGAGTATAGATACGCAGTATTTT. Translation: CASSITSGSIDTQYF.

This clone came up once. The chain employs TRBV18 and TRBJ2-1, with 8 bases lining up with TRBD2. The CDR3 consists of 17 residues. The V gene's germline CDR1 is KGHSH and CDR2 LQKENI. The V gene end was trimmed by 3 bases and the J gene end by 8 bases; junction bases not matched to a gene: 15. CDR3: CASSPMTGTSDLHEQFF. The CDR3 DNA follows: TGTGCCAGCTCACCGATGACCGGGACTAGTGATCTCCATGAGCAGTTCTTC.

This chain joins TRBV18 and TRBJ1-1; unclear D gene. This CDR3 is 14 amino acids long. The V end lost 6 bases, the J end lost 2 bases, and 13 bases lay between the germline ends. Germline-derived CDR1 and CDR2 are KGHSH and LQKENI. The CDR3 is CASSVSSVNTEAFF. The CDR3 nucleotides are TGTGCCAGCTCGGTCTCCAGCGTTAACACTGAAGCTTTCTTT.

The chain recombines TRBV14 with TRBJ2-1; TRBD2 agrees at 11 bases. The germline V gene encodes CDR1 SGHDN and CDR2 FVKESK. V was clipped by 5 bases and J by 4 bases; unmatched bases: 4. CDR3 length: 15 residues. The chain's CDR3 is CASSKLAGVYNEQFF. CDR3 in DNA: TGTGCCAGCAGCAAACTAGCGGGAGTATACAATGAGCAGTTCTTC.

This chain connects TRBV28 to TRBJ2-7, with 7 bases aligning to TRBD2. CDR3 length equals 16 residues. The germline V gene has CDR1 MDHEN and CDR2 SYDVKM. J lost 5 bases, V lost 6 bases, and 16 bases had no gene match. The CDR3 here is CASSPHPWRELNEQYF. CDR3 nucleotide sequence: TGTGCCAGCAGCCCCCACCCGTGGCGGGAGCTGAACGAGCAGTACTTC.

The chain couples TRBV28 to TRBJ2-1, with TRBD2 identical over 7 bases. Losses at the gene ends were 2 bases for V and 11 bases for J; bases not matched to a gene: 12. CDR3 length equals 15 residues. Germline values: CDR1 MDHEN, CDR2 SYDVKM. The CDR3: CASSLDSGGRRKQFF. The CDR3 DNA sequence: TGTGCCAGCAGTTTAGATTCGGGGGGTCGTCGTAAGCAGTTCTTC.

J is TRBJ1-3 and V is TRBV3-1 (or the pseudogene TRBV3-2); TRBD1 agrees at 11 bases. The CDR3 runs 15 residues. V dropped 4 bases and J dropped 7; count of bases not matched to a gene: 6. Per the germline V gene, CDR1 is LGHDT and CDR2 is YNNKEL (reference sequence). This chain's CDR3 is CASSRWGQGGNTIYF. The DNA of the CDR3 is TGTGCCAGCAGCCGCTGGGGACAGGGGGGGAACACCATATATTTT.

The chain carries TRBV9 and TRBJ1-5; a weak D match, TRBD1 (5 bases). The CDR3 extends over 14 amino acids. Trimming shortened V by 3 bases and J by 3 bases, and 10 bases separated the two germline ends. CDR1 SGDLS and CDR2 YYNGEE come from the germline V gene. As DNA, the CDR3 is TGTGCCAGCAGCGGAAGGGGTAACAATCAGCCCCAGCATTTT. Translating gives CASSGRGNNQPQHF.

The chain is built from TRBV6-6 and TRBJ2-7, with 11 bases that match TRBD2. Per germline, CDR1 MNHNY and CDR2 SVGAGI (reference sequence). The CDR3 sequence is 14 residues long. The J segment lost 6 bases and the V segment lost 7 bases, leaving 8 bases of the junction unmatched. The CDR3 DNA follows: TGTGCCAGCATGGAACTAGCGGGAGAGGTCGAGCAGTACTTC. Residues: CASMELAGEVEQYF.

CDR3 amino acids: CASRPTGGGYNEQFF. The CDR3 DNA reads TGTGCCAGCAGACCTACAGGGGGAGGATACAATGAGCAGTTCTTC. This sequence joins TRBV5-4 and TRBJ2-1; 8 positions match TRBD1. With V trimmed by 5 bases and J by 4 bases, 8 bases remained unmatched. CDR1 is SGHNT, CDR2 YYREEE, per germline (reference sequence). The CDR3 consists of 15 residues.

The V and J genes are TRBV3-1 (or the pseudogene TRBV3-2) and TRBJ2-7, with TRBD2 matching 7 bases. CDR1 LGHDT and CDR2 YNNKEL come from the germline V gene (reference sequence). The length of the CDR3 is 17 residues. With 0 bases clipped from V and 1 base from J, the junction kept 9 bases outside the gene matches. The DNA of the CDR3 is TGTGCCAGCAGCCAAGATTATCCTAGCGGTCTATCCTACGAGCAGTACTTC. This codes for CASSQDYPSGLSYEQYF.